The 29 T cell receptor beta chains given below trace back to one sample, sequenced in a study of blood T cell repertoires in COVID-19 (TCRdb year 2020). The library was produced with the immunoSEQ multiplex PCR assay. Held by TCRdb, this immuneACCESS table contains in-frame sequences only and omits some clones. Under half of the omission traces to an unresolved V gene where checked; the cause of the rest is unknown. The sample table holds about 140,000 clones, of which 79% were seen once. Under 4.5% of the sample goes to the ten largest clones. The sequenced sample was peripheral blood. The receptors were gathered from a man aged 60 to 69 with acute or convalescent COVID-19.

This clone was seen a few times. The rearrangement links TRBV19 to TRBJ2-2; D unresolved. The CDR3 totals 13 residues. The V end lost 0 bases, the J end lost 7 bases, and 6 bases lay between the germline ends. Germline V gene lookup returns CDR1 LNHDA and CDR2 SQIVND (reference sequence). CDR3 DNA sequence: TGTGCCAGTAGTATAGATTCGGGCGGGGAGCTGTTTTTT. Protein sequence: CASSIDSGGELFF.

This clone came up a few times. The chain couples TRBV3-1 (or the pseudogene TRBV3-2) to TRBJ2-1, with 11 positions matching TRBD2. The length of the CDR3 is 15 residues. J was trimmed by 7 bases and V by 5 bases; bases with no gene match: 7. Per germline, CDR1 LGHDT and CDR2 YNNKEL (reference sequence). CDR3 residues: CASSSPLAGGNEQFF. CDR3 bases: TGTGCCAGCAGCAGCCCCTTAGCGGGGGGGAATGAGCAGTTCTTC.

This clone was found once. The chain carries TRBV9 and TRBJ2-1; 8 nucleotides match TRBD2. The V gene end was trimmed by 4 bases and the J gene end by 0 bases; junction bases not matched to a gene: 12. The V gene's germline CDR1 is SGDLS and CDR2 YYNGEE. The CDR3 covers 18 residues. As DNA, the CDR3 is TGTGCCAGCAGCTTCGTAGCGGGGAGCCTTAGCTCCTACAATGAGCAGTTCTTC. Its translation: CASSFVAGSLSSYNEQFF. Variable domain in full (rest from reference TRBV9 and TRBJ2-1): DSGVTQTPKHLITATGQRVTLRCSPRSGDLSVYWYQQSLDQGLQFLIQYYNGEERAKGNILERFSAQQFPDLHSELNLSSLELGDSALYFCASSFVAGSLSSYNEQFFGPGTRLTVL.

The CDR3: CASSLSVNSYNEQFF. CDR3 bases: TGTGCCAGCAGTTTATCTGTTAACTCCTACAATGAGCAGTTCTTC. The chain is built from TRBV27 and TRBJ2-1; D gene uncertain. V lost 0 bases, J lost 0 bases, and 6 bases lay in between. The CDR3 spans 15 residues. Germline V gene data show CDR1 as MNHEY and CDR2 as SMNVEV (reference sequence).

This clone was seen a few times. CDR3 bases: TGTGCCAGCTCGACAGGGCTTGGCTATGGCTACACCTTC. It specifies CASSTGLGYGYTF. The chain combines TRBV28 with TRBJ1-2; 7 bases align to TRBD1. CDR3 length: 13 amino acids. Germline trimming cut 8 bases from V and 4 bases from J; bases unmatched to any gene: 7. Per germline, CDR1 MDHEN and CDR2 SYDVKM.

V is TRBV7-2 and J is TRBJ2-3; TRBD2 is a possible D gene (6 bases). Germline V gives CDR1 SGHTA, CDR2 FQGNSA. V was trimmed by 1 base and J by 1 base, leaving 9 bases between them. The CDR3 has 15 amino acids. The CDR3 DNA is TGTGCCAGCAGCTTAGGGGTAGCGGGCACAGATACGCAGTATTTT. Its translation: CASSLGVAGTDTQYF.

The J gene is TRBJ2-2, the V gene TRBV18; 8 nucleotides align to TRBD1. V shed 0 bases and J 8 bases; nucleotides not matched to a gene: 11. Germline V gives CDR1 KGHSH, CDR2 LQKENI. The CDR3 length is 17 residues. Here the CDR3 DNA reads TGTGCCAGCTCACCACCTAGTCGAGGACAGGGCCCGGGGGAGCTGTTTTTT. Residues: CASSPPSRGQGPGELFF.

This clone occurred a few times. The chain couples TRBV3-1 (or the pseudogene TRBV3-2) to TRBJ2-5; the D gene is possibly TRBD1 (6 bases). The CDR3 runs to 13 residues. The germline V gene encodes CDR1 LGHDT and CDR2 YNNKEL (reference sequence). Trimming took off 6 bases at V and 5 bases at J, with 13 bases between the two ends. The CDR3 spells CASREERGETQYF. In DNA, the CDR3 is TGTGCCAGCAGGGAGGAGAGGGGGGAGACCCAGTACTTC.

This chain joins TRBV30 and TRBJ2-5, with 8 bases identical to TRBD2. CDR3 length equals 15 residues. V lost 5 bases to trimming and J lost 2 bases; unmatched junction nucleotides: 10. CDR1 is GTSNPN, CDR2 SVGIG, per germline (reference sequence). The CDR3: CAWDRSGRQQETQYF. The CDR3 nucleotides read TGTGCCTGGGATAGGAGCGGGAGACAGCAAGAGACCCAGTACTTC.

The chain is built from TRBV6-2 or TRBV6-3 and TRBJ1-3; D perhaps matches TRBD1 (6 bases). Trimming pared 2 bases from V and 0 bases from J, leaving 11 bases between. Looked up from germline, CDR1 is MNHEY and CDR2 is SVGEGT. This CDR3 is built from 16 residues. The CDR3 nucleotides are TGTGCCAGCAGTTACACCGGGACAACCTCTGGAAACACCATATATTTT. Its protein product is CASSYTGTTSGNTIYF.

This chain links TRBV18 with TRBJ2-1, with 12 bases identical to TRBD2. J lost 9 bases, V lost 4 bases, and 7 bases had no gene match. Germline CDR1 is KGHSH and CDR2 is LQKENI. The CDR3 consists of 15 residues. The CDR3 reads CASSRPGLAGGEQFF. DNA for the CDR3: TGTGCCAGCTCACGCCCGGGACTAGCGGGCGGTGAGCAGTTCTTC.

This chain joins TRBV6-5 and TRBJ1-5; 8 positions agree with TRBD1. CDR1 and CDR2 from the germline V gene are MNHEY and SVGAGI. The CDR3 length is 14 residues. The V segment lost 7 bases and the J segment 4 bases; nucleotides outside the gene matches: 6. The CDR3 nucleotides are TGTGCCAGCATGGGAGGACAGGGAAATCAGCCCCAGCATTTT. Translated, it gives CASMGGQGNQPQHF.

The chain joins TRBV7-3 to TRBJ2-2; the match to TRBD2 covers 12 bases. Germline CDR1 and CDR2: SGHTA and FQGTGA. Germline trimming cut 4 bases from V and 1 base from J; bases unmatched to any gene: 1. This CDR3 has 16 amino acids. This CDR3 reads CASSSTSGGNTGELFF. The CDR3 DNA is TGTGCCAGCAGCTCGACTAGCGGGGGGAACACCGGGGAGCTGTTTTTT.

The gene calls are TRBV28 and TRBJ1-6, with no clear D. The CDR3 has 11 amino acids. Germline loops: CDR1 MDHEN, CDR2 SYDVKM. The germline V and J ends were trimmed by 8 bases and 7 bases, with 6 bases remaining between them. The CDR3 reads CASGENSPLHF. As DNA, the CDR3 is TGTGCCAGCGGAGAGAATTCACCCCTCCACTTT.

The CDR3 DNA sequence: TGTGCCAGCCGGAGCGGGGGTAGTAACACCATATATTTT. It translates to CASRSGGSNTIYF. The J gene is TRBJ1-3, the V gene TRBV2, with D perhaps matching TRBD1 (5 bases). Germline V lookup: CDR1 SNHLY, CDR2 FYNNEI. V was shortened by 8 bases and J by 7 bases, with 15 bases between the two germline ends. This CDR3 has 13 amino acids.

This chain uses TRBV19 with TRBJ1-2; D is ambiguous. The CDR3 is made up of 13 amino acids. CDR1 and CDR2 from the germline V gene are LNHDA and SQIVND (reference sequence). With 5 bases removed from V and 5 bases from J, the gap between germline ends came to 12 bases. This CDR3 is CASSFGVGYGYTF. CDR3 nucleotide sequence: TGTGCCAGTAGTTTCGGGGTAGGATATGGCTACACCTTC.

This clone was counted a single time. The genes are TRBV11-1 and TRBJ1-1, with D perhaps TRBD1 (6 bases). The CDR3 has 14 amino acids. V was trimmed by 2 bases and J by 4 bases, leaving 11 bases between them. Germline CDR1 reads SGHAT; CDR2 reads FQDESV (reference sequence). The CDR3 DNA sequence: TGTGCCAGCAGCTTAAAAAGGGGGAGCACTGAAGCTTTCTTT. Encoded protein: CASSLKRGSTEAFF.

This clone was picked up one time. At one of its ends the junction is not consistent with the germline gene, which may arise from a read error. Other nucleotide sequences from this sample produce the same CDR3. The genes are TRBV19 and TRBJ1-5, with D unclear. Looked up from germline, CDR1 is LNHDA and CDR2 is SQIVND (reference sequence). There are 13 residues in the CDR3. The DNA for the CDR3 is TGTGCCAGTAGTAGTCAGGTGGTTCAGCCTCAGCATTTT. Its translation: CASSSQVVQPQHF.

The V and J genes are TRBV19 and TRBJ1-5, with a tentative D call TRBD1 (6 bases). Trimming pared 2 bases from V and 2 bases from J, leaving 10 bases between. From germline, CDR1 is LNHDA and CDR2 SQIVND (reference sequence). CDR3 length: 15 amino acids. CDR3 DNA: TGTGCCAGTAGTATACAGGGGTTAGGCAATCAGCCCCAGCATTTT. It specifies CASSIQGLGNQPQHF.

This chain links TRBV5-5 with TRBJ2-3; TRBD1 matches 11 bases. The CDR3 has 18 residues. V was pared by 5 bases and J by 4 bases, with 15 bases of the junction left unmatched. CDR1 SGHKS and CDR2 YYEKEE come from the germline V gene (reference sequence). CDR3 in DNA: TGTGCCAGCAGTAACGGACAGGGGGCGTCTCTTTACTCAGATACGCAGTATTTT. Translation gives CASSNGQGASLYSDTQYF.

The J gene is TRBJ1-1, the V gene TRBV28; weak D call: TRBD1 (5 bases). Trimming took off 6 bases at V and 8 bases at J, with 22 bases between the two ends. The CDR3 length is 15 residues. Looked up from germline, CDR1 is MDHEN and CDR2 is SYDVKM. CDR3 DNA sequence: TGTGCCAGCAGCCGAGCAGGACCGACAGCGGGCGAAGCTTTCTTT. Translated, it gives CASSRAGPTAGEAFF.

The chain joins TRBV3-1 (or the pseudogene TRBV3-2) to TRBJ1-1; maybe TRBD1 (5 bases). The CDR3 runs 18 residues. Germline CDR1 and CDR2: LGHDT and YNNKEL (reference sequence). The germline V and J ends were trimmed by 1 base and 1 base, with 19 bases remaining between them. The CDR3 DNA reads as TGTGCCAGCAGCCAAGGATTATGGGTACGGGGGGGGAACACTGAAGCTTTCTTT. Translation gives CASSQGLWVRGGNTEAFF.

V and J are TRBV7-2 and TRBJ1-5, with D possibly being TRBD1 (6 bases). The CDR3 loop spans 14 amino acids. Trimming stripped 5 bases from V and 4 bases from J, with 12 bases between. Germline CDR1 and CDR2: SGHTA and FQGNSA. CDR3 nucleotides: TGTGCCAGCAGCACAACAGGGAGTAATCAGCCCCAGCATTTT. Protein: CASSTTGSNQPQHF.

The chain couples TRBV7-8 to TRBJ2-5; no reliable D call. The CDR3 is made up of 12 amino acids. Looked up from germline, CDR1 is SGHVS and CDR2 is FQNEAQ. Trimming removed 7 bases from V and 4 bases from J, with 10 bases in between. This chain's CDR3 is CASNDMGETQYF. The CDR3 bases are TGTGCCAGCAATGACATGGGAGAGACCCAGTACTTC.

This clone was seen once. This rearrangement joins TRBV7-2 to TRBJ2-5; 9 nucleotides agree with TRBD2. The germline gives CDR1 SGHTA, CDR2 FQGNSA. V shed 6 bases, J shed 7 bases, and the junction held 9 bases outside the gene matches. This CDR3 is built from 14 residues. CDR3 residues: CASRVAGAAGTQYF. The CDR3 nucleotides are TGTGCCAGCAGGGTAGCGGGGGCGGCAGGGACCCAGTACTTC.

The chain joins TRBV7-9 to TRBJ1-3; 9 nucleotides match TRBD1. V lost 4 bases and J lost 7; bases outside the gene matches: 8. This CDR3 comprises 15 residues. CDR1 is SEHNR, CDR2 FQNEAQ, per germline (reference sequence). CDR3 in DNA: TGTGCCAGCAGCTCCACGGGACAGGGACGGAACACCATATATTTT. This gives the protein CASSSTGQGRNTIYF.

V is TRBV6-6 and J is TRBJ1-5; 9 bases fit TRBD1. Germline trimming cut 6 bases from V and 5 bases from J; bases unmatched to any gene: 8. The CDR3 spans 15 residues. In germline, CDR1 is MNHNY, CDR2 SVGAGI (reference sequence). The CDR3 nucleotides are TGTGCCAGCAGCCCGGACAGGGGATCTTATCAGCCCCAGCATTTT. Translation: CASSPDRGSYQPQHF.

This clone was seen a few times. This rearrangement joins TRBV25-1 to TRBJ1-3; a weak D match, TRBD1 (6 bases). The V end was cut by 3 bases, the J end by 2 bases, with 17 bases between. CDR1 is MGHDK, CDR2 SYGVNS, per germline. This CDR3 spans 17 amino acids. This CDR3 reads CASSDSGATAAGNTIYF. Here the CDR3 DNA reads TGTGCCAGCAGTGATTCAGGGGCTACGGCCGCTGGAAACACCATATATTTT.

The sample holds one count of this clone. The chain is built from TRBV4-1 and TRBJ1-5; a weak D match, TRBD1 (6 bases). V lost 4 bases and J lost 4, with 11 bases in between. The CDR3 is 14 residues long. Germline V gene data show CDR1 as MGHRA and CDR2 as YSYEKL. For the CDR3, the DNA is TGCGCCAGCAGCCCACCCCAGGGGAATCAGCCCCAGCATTTT. It encodes CASSPPQGNQPQHF.